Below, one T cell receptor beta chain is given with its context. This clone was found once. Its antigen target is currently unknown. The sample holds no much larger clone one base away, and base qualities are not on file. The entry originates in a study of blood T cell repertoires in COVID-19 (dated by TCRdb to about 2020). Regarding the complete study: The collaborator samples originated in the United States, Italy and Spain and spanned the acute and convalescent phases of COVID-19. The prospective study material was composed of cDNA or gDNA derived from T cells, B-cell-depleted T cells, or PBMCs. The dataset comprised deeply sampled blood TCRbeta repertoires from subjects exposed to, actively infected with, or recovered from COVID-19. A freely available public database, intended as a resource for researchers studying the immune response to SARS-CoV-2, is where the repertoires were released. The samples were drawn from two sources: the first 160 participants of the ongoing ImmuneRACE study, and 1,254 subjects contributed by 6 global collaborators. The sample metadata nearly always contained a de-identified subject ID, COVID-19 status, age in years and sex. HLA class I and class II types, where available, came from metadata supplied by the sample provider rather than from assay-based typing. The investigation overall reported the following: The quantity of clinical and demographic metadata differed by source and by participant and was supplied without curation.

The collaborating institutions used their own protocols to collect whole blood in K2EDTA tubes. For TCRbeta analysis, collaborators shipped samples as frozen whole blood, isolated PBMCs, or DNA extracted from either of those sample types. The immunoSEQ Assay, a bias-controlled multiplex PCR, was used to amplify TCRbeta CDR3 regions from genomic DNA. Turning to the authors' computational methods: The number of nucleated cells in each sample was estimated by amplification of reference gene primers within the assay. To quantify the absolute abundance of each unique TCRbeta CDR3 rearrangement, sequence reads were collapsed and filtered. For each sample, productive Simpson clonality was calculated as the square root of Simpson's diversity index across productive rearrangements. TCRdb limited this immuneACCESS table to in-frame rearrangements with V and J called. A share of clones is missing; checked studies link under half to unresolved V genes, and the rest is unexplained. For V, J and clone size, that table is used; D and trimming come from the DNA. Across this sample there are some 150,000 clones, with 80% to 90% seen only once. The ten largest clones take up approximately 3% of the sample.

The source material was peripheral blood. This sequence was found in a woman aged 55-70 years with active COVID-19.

The DNA reads TGTGCCAGCTCACCCGGCGGACTGGGCAATCAGCCCCAGCATTTT. Its product reads: CASSPGGLGNQPQHF. The chain uses TRBV18 and TRBJ1-5; no confident D gene assignment can be made. The CDR3 contains 15 residues, cysteine and phenylalanine counted. The retained sequence is limited to the CDR3, 45 bases, with the frame set at the first base. V loses 3 bases, J loses 2 bases, and the germline ends lie 11 bases apart. Based on the germline V gene, the CDR1 and CDR2 sequences are KGHSH and LQKENI. The full variable domain, completed from the reference TRBV18 and TRBJ1-5 proteins outside the CDR3, reads NAGVMQNPRHLVRRRGQEARLRCSPMKGHSHVYWYRQLPEEGLKFMVYLQKENIIDESGMPKERFSAEFPKEGPSILRIQQVVRGDSAAYFCASSPGGLGNQPQHFGDGTRLSIL.